This T cell receptor beta chain came from a study of shared clonotypes between healthy human individuals. Across the whole study: Sampling drew on donors who were a couple of women and a few men aged 18 to 49.

Only one count was recorded for this clone. In germline, CDR1 is SGHRS, CDR2 YFSETQ. V lost 0 bases, J lost 10 bases, and 14 bases stayed unmatched. This CDR3 has 17 residues. Authors' data handling: Junction-only immunoSEQ sequences carried no quality scores, so filtering differed. Profiling relied on immunoSEQ multiplex PCR, and the TCRdb table lists in-frame clones only, not all of them. The V and J calls and clone size were taken over from that table, and D and trimming were inferred from the DNA. The sample has over 400,000 clones, roughly 80% seen once. Those who donated, Caucasian adults without exception, all lived in Nashville, Tennessee. For unsorted samples, genomic DNA was extracted from 75 million to 90 million PBMCs.

The TCR was taken from a woman in her thirties or forties in good health. Some clones in this sample may be carry-over from other donors' samples. Material for sequencing was PBMCs. The rearrangement uses TRBV5-1 and TRBJ2-1, with 9 bases aligning to TRBD2. Written as DNA, the CDR3 is TGCGCCAGCAGCTTGGCCCTGAGACTAGCGGCATCTTCGGAGCAGTTCTTC. Translating gives CASSLALRLAASSEQFF.